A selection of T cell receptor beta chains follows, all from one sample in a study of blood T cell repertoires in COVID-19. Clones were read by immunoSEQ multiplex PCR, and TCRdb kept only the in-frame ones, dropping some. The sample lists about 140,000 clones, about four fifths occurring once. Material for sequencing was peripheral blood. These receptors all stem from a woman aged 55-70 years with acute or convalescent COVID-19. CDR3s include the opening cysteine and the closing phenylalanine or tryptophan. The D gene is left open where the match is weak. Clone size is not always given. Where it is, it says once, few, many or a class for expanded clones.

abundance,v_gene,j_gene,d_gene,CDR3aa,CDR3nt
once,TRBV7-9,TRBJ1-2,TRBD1,CASSLGQGIYGYTF,TGTGCCAGCAGCTTAGGACAGGGCATCTATGGCTACACCTTC
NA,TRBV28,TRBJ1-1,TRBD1,CASSPPDRVGTEAFF,TGTGCCAGCAGTCCTCCGGACAGGGTGGGTACTGAAGCTTTCTTT
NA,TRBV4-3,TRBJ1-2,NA,CASSRQQGGYTF,TGCGCCAGCAGCCGCCAGCAGGGTGGCTACACCTTC
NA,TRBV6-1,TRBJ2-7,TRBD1,CASSEGTGFYEQYF,TGTGCCAGCAGTGAGGGGACAGGGTTTTACGAGCAGTACTTC
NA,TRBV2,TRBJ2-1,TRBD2,CASREVLAGSGEQFF,TGTGCCAGCAGGGAAGTTCTAGCGGGATCCGGGGAGCAGTTCTTC
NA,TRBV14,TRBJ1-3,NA,CASSLQGSGNTIYF,TGTGCCAGCAGCCTACAGGGCAGTGGAAACACCATATATTTT
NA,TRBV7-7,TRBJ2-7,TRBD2,CASSSGLAGAEQYF,TGTGCTAGCAGCTCGGGACTAGCGGGAGCCGAGCAGTACTTC
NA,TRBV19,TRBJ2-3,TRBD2,CASRVFHGTSGTDTQYF,TGTGCCAGTAGAGTATTCCATGGGACTAGCGGGACAGATACGCAGTATTTT
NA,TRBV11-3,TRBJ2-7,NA,CASGRSANEQYF,TGTGCCAGCGGAAGGAGTGCCAACGAGCAGTACTTC
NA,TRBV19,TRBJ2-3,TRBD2,CASSIVGSGRASDTQYF,TGTGCCAGTAGTATTGTGGGTAGCGGGAGGGCCAGTGATACGCAGTATTTT
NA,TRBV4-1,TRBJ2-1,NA,CASSQEFLYNEQFF,TGCGCCAGCAGCCAAGAGTTTCTTTACAATGAGCAGTTCTTC
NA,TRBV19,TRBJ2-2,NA,CASSIRGTGELFF,TGTGCCAGTAGTATCCGGGGTACCGGGGAGCTGTTTTTT
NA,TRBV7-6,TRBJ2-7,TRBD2,CASSLTSLAGPFSYEQYF,TGTGCCAGCAGCTTAACTAGTTTAGCGGGACCTTTTTCCTACGAGCAGTACTTC
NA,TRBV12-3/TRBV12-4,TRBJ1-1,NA,CASSSTVNTEAFF,TGTGCCAGCAGTTCGACAGTGAACACTGAAGCTTTCTTT
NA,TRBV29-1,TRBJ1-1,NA,CSVARAMNTEAFF,TGCAGCGTTGCCAGGGCCATGAACACTGAAGCTTTCTTT
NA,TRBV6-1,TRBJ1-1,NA,CASSEGFGRDTEAFF,TGTGCCAGCAGTGAAGGCTTCGGTCGGGACACTGAAGCTTTCTTT
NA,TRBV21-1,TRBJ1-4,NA,CASSKAVWGRSEKLFF,TGTGCCAGCAGCAAAGCGGTTTGGGGGAGGAGTGAAAAACTGTTTTTT
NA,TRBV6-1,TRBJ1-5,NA,CASSEVQGYQPQHF,TGTGCCAGCAGTGAAGTCCAGGGGTATCAGCCCCAGCATTTT
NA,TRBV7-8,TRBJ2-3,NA,CASSLSQGAGVGDTQYF,TGTGCCAGCAGCTTATCCCAGGGGGCGGGAGTCGGAGATACGCAGTATTTT
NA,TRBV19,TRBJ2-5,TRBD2,CASSIEGLAPRYQETQYF,TGTGCCAGTAGTATTGAGGGACTAGCGCCTAGATACCAAGAGACCCAGTACTTC
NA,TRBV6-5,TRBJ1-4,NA,CASSYRGADNEKLFF,TGTGCCAGCAGTTATCGTGGGGCAGATAATGAAAAACTGTTTTTT
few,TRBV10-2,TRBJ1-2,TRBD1,CASSVWTGGNYGYTF,TGCGCCAGCAGCGTCTGGACAGGGGGGAACTATGGCTACACCTTC
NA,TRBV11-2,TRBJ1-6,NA,CASSLLEGESPLHF,TGTGCCAGCAGCTTACTAGAGGGGGAATCACCCCTCCACTTT
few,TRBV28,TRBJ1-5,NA,CASSWLRNQPQHF,TGTGCCAGCAGTTGGTTGCGTAATCAGCCCCAGCATTTT
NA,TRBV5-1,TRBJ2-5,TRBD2,CASSLGSSGRETQYF,TGCGCCAGCAGCTTGGGTTCTAGCGGGCGAGAGACCCAGTACTTC
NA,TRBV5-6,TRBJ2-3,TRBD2,CASSRPLAGTDTQYF,TGTGCCAGCAGCCGCCCGCTAGCGGGCACAGATACGCAGTATTTT